There are many counts of the clone carrying this T cell receptor (beta chain). The time point denotes: pre-sensitization, week 0. Treatment given: therapeutic diphenylcyclopropenone sensitization with weekly scalp DPC. TCRdb reprocessed the RACE reads via MiXCR and lists one record per CDR3 protein. The table includes roughly 88,000 distinct CDR3 sequences, 8% to 10% detected once. The data were obtained in a study of human T cells and chemical hapten exposure. Looking at the study overall: In the sensitization step, 2% DPC was placed on roughly 2 cm by roughly 2 cm of upper inner arm skin.

This CDR3 has 20 amino acids. Germline assignment: CDR1 LGHNA and CDR2 YSLEER. The V and J ends lost 0 bases and 2 bases respectively, with 24 bases between them. The chain recombines TRBV4-3 with TRBJ2-3, with D perhaps matching TRBD1 or TRBD2 (5 bases each). The specimen comprised whole blood, sampled in connection with sensitization to the hapten diphenylcyclopropenone (DPC). The TCR was taken from a woman aged 40-49 years with alopecia areata. Some clones in this sample may be carry-over from other donors' samples. CDR3 in amino acids: CASSQELSLGLLGVTDTQYF. CDR3 sequence (DNA): TGCGCCAGCAGCCAAGAATTGTCCCTCGGATTGTTGGGGGTCACAGATACGCAGTATTTT.